Below, 14 T cell receptor beta chains from the same sample are listed, as sequenced in a study of identical twins. MiXCR, run by TCRdb on the 5' RACE reads, gives a single entry per CDR3 protein. Here the sample spans some 760,000 distinct CDR3 sequences, approximately 18% being singletons. A further study also used this sample, focusing on T cells expressing NK-cell markers.

Material for sequencing was PBMCs. Every receptor here comes from a young woman in good health.

This clonotype was seen only a few times. The chain combines TRBV5-1 with TRBJ1-2, with 8 nucleotides matching TRBD1. The ends lost 4 bases at V and 3 bases at J; junction bases unmatched: 8. The CDR3 is made up of 15 amino acids. Germline-derived CDR1 and CDR2 are SGHRS and YFSETQ. In DNA form, the CDR3 reads TGCGCCAGCAGCCCAGACAGGGGACTAGACTATGGCTACACCTTC. Protein: CASSPDRGLDYGYTF.

This clonotype has only a few counts. V and J are TRBV20-1 and TRBJ2-1, with 10 bases that match TRBD2. The ends lost 5 bases at V and 7 bases at J; junction bases unmatched: 11. The CDR3 is 15 amino acids. CDR1 and CDR2 (germline): DFQATT, SNEGSKA (reference sequence). CDR3 protein: CSAPGLASSSNEQFF. CDR3 sequence (DNA): TGCAGTGCTCCGGGACTAGCGTCATCCTCGAATGAGCAGTTCTTC.

This clonotype was counted a few times. The chain joins TRBV7-9 to TRBJ2-5; 8 nucleotides line up with TRBD2. V shed 7 bases, J shed 4 bases, and the junction held 8 bases outside the gene matches. CDR1 SEHNR and CDR2 FQNEAQ come from the germline V gene (reference sequence). The CDR3 contains 14 residues. CDR3 in amino acids: CASISGGDRETQYF. Written as DNA, the CDR3 is TGTGCCAGCATCTCGGGGGGGGATCGAGAGACCCAGTACTTC.

This clonotype was recorded many times. V is TRBV6-1 and J is TRBJ2-3; D unclear. CDR1 MNHNS and CDR2 SASEGT come from the germline V gene. Trimming took 0 bases from V and 6 from J, leaving 10 bases between them. The CDR3 contains 14 residues. CDR3 coding DNA: TGTGCCAGCAGTGAAGCAGCCGTGGAGGATACGCAGTATTTT. Encoded protein: CASSEAAVEDTQYF.

The chain uses TRBV5-6 and TRBJ1-2; D call uncertain. Germline V gene data show CDR1 as SGHDT and CDR2 as YYEEEE. V was clipped by 0 bases and J by 6 bases, with 6 bases between them. The CDR3 is 12 residues long. CDR3 DNA: TGTGCCAGCAGCTTGGCGACGGATGGCTACACCTTC. It encodes CASSLATDGYTF.

The chain combines TRBV4-2 with TRBJ2-5; D is unresolved. The CDR3 is 18 amino acids. V was pared by 3 bases and J by 4 bases, with 24 bases between. Germline CDR1 is LGHNA and CDR2 is YNFKEQ. The CDR3 DNA is TGTGCCAGCAGCCAGGCAACCGCCGCCCGGAACCCTGCAGAGACCCAGTACTTC. Translation gives CASSQATAARNPAETQYF.

This chain links TRBV15 with TRBJ2-1; 14 positions match TRBD2. V dropped 4 bases and J dropped 6; count of bases not matched to a gene: 5. CDR3 length: 16 residues. The V gene's germline CDR1 is LNHNV and CDR2 YYDKDF (reference sequence). The CDR3 DNA follows: TGTGCCACCAGCACCGGACTAGCGGGGGGCGGCAATGAGCAGTTCTTC. It yields the protein CATSTGLAGGGNEQFF.

This clonotype has a handful of counts. This chain connects TRBV6-2 or TRBV6-3 to TRBJ2-7, with D perhaps matching TRBD2 (5 bases). Germline V lookup: CDR1 MNHEY, CDR2 SVGEGT. V was cut by 0 bases and J by 2 bases, with 14 bases left in between. The CDR3 is made up of 16 amino acids. For the CDR3, the DNA is TGTGCCAGCAGTTACTCGACACGGTTCGGGACCTACGAGCAGTACTTC. Translated, it gives CASSYSTRFGTYEQYF.

This chain joins TRBV15 and TRBJ1-1; D remains unclear. V lost 1 base to trimming and J lost 1 base, with 4 bases between them. The CDR3 contains 13 residues. The germline V gene encodes CDR1 LNHNV and CDR2 YYDKDF (reference sequence). For the CDR3, the DNA is TGTGCCACCAGCAGAGTCGGGAACACTGAAGCTTTCTTT. It is translated as CATSRVGNTEAFF.

The chain carries TRBV3-1 and TRBJ2-5, with D perhaps matching TRBD2 (6 bases). The CDR3 is 13 amino acids. The germline V gene has CDR1 LGHDT and CDR2 YNNKEL (reference sequence). V was pared by 4 bases and J by 5 bases, with 11 bases between. CDR3 amino acids: CASSPGVWETQYF. As DNA, the CDR3 is TGTGCCAGCAGCCCGGGAGTCTGGGAGACCCAGTACTTC.

V is TRBV4-2 and J is TRBJ1-2; 8 bases fit TRBD1. V dropped 1 base and J dropped 0; count of bases not matched to a gene: 7. The CDR3 totals 17 residues. Germline CDR1 is LGHNA and CDR2 is YNFKEQ. The CDR3, as DNA: TGTGCCAGCAGCCAAGGACAGGGGATACGGGCTAACTATGGCTACACCTTC. It translates to CASSQGQGIRANYGYTF.

The chain has TRBV3-1 and TRBJ2-6; 9 bases fit TRBD1. The V gene end was trimmed by 4 bases and the J gene end by 3 bases; junction bases not matched to a gene: 10. The CDR3 consists of 18 residues. CDR1 is LGHDT, CDR2 YNNKEL, per germline (reference sequence). The CDR3 protein is CASSPSGTGTVGANVLTF. The CDR3 bases are TGTGCCAGCAGCCCGTCCGGGACAGGGACTGTTGGGGCCAACGTCCTGACTTTC.

The chain links TRBV9 to TRBJ2-5, with 7 bases lining up with TRBD2. The CDR3 covers 19 residues. J was trimmed by 1 base and V by 0 bases; bases with no gene match: 15. Germline V CDR1 and CDR2: SGDLS, YYNGEE. CDR3 in amino acids: CASSVAPLNRGRGQETQYF. The CDR3, as DNA: TGTGCCAGCAGCGTAGCCCCTTTGAACCGTGGGAGGGGCCAAGAGACCCAGTACTTC.

The table lists this clonotype with many counts. The chain links TRBV6-5 to TRBJ1-5; D uncertain. This CDR3 region has 14 residues. The V end lost 4 bases, the J end lost 4 bases, and 11 bases lay between the germline ends. The germline CDR1 and CDR2 sequences are MNHEY and SVGAGI. In DNA, the CDR3 is TGTGCCAGCAGTTCTGGTGGGAGTAATCAGCCCCAGCATTTT. This sequence encodes CASSSGGSNQPQHF.